The 13 T cell receptor beta chains presented below share a single source sample, sequenced in a study of cytomegalovirus exposure and HLA in healthy donors. The study ran its PCR with 60 Vbeta and 13 Jbeta primers. Measured with immunoSEQ multiplex PCR; TCRdb has only the in-frame clones, and not every one. The sample carries 100,000 to 150,000 clones, about 80% recorded once. The sample taken for sequencing was PBMCs. The receptors derive from a man aged 30-40 years in good health and CMV-seropositive.

This chain joins TRBV11-3 and TRBJ2-3; maybe TRBD2 (6 bases). Trimming cost V 3 bases and J 5 bases, with 6 bases left between them. The CDR3 runs 12 residues. The V gene's germline CDR1 is SGHNT and CDR2 YENEEA. The CDR3 reads CASSFGGDTQYF. The CDR3 nucleotides read TGTGCCAGCAGCTTCGGGGGAGATACGCAGTATTTT.

This sequence joins TRBV28 and TRBJ1-5; D may be TRBD1 (5 bases). This CDR3 spans 12 amino acids. Germline CDR1 is MDHEN and CDR2 is SYDVKM. Trimming stripped 5 bases from V and 5 bases from J, with 7 bases between. CDR3 residues: CASSETDQPQHF. In DNA form, the CDR3 reads TGTGCCAGCAGTGAGACAGATCAGCCCCAGCATTTT.

The V and J genes are TRBV7-2 and TRBJ2-1; 15 nucleotides line up with TRBD2. The junction had 7 bases not matched to a gene; V was cut back by 1 base and J by 6 bases. This CDR3 has 18 amino acids. CDR1 is SGHTA, CDR2 FQGNSA, per germline. CDR3 DNA sequence: TGTGCCAGCAGCTTAGGGAGGACTAGCGGGAGGGCCGGCAATGAGCAGTTCTTC. It codes for CASSLGRTSGRAGNEQFF.

The chain is built from TRBV7-6 and TRBJ1-4; tentatively, D is TRBD1 (5 bases). This CDR3 is built from 14 residues. V was clipped by 1 base and J by 8 bases, with 11 bases between them. Per germline, CDR1 SGHVS and CDR2 FNYEAQ. CDR3 residues: CASSLDRGGEKLFF. CDR3 bases: TGTGCCAGCAGCTTAGATAGGGGAGGGGAAAAACTGTTTTTT. The complete variable domain, with remaining parts taken from reference TRBV7-6 and TRBJ1-4, reads GAGVSQSPRYKVTKRGQDVALRCDPISGHVSLYWYRQALGQGPEFLTYFNYEAQQDKSGLPNDRFSAERPEGSISTLTIQRTEQRDSAMYRCASSLDRGGEKLFFGSGTQLSVL.

This clone has a handful of counts. This chain joins TRBV18 and TRBJ2-7; 12 bases are shared with TRBD2. The J segment lost 3 bases and the V segment lost 3 bases, leaving 3 bases of the junction unmatched. CDR3 size: 15 residues. CDR1 and CDR2 from the germline V gene are KGHSH and LQKENI. The CDR3 region has the DNA TGTGCCAGCTCACCTCTAGCGGGAGGGATCTACGAGCAGTACTTC. Translating gives CASSPLAGGIYEQYF.

The rearrangement uses TRBV5-1 and TRBJ2-1; TRBD2 agrees at 10 bases. The germline gives CDR1 SGHRS, CDR2 YFSETQ. The CDR3 has 18 amino acids. V shed 4 bases and J 2 bases; nucleotides not matched to a gene: 12. The CDR3: CASSPPGGLAGAYNEQFF. In nucleotides, the CDR3 is TGCGCCAGCAGCCCGCCCGGCGGTCTAGCGGGGGCCTACAATGAGCAGTTCTTC.

The V and J genes are TRBV11-2 and TRBJ1-4; a weak D match, TRBD1 (5 bases). The CDR3 covers 14 residues. Germline V CDR1 and CDR2: SGHAT, FQNNGV. With 4 bases removed from V and 8 bases from J, the gap between germline ends came to 14 bases. This CDR3 reads CASSSLRVGEKLFF. DNA of the CDR3: TGTGCCAGCAGCTCGCTCAGGGTTGGGGAAAAACTGTTTTTT. Drawing the rest from reference TRBV11-2 and TRBJ1-4, the complete variable domain is EAGVAQSPRYKIIEKRQSVAFWCNPISGHATLYWYQQILGQGPKLLIQFQNNGVVDDSQLPKDRFSAERLKGVDSTLKIQPAKLEDSAVYLCASSSLRVGEKLFFGSGTQLSVL.

This clone was observed a handful of times. The chain recombines TRBV28 with TRBJ1-1; 11 bases align to TRBD1. V shed 5 bases and J 4 bases; nucleotides not matched to a gene: 9. The CDR3 runs to 16 residues. CDR1 is MDHEN, CDR2 SYDVKM, per germline. The CDR3 loop is CASSGLDRGQGTEAFF. The CDR3 nucleotides are TGTGCCAGCAGTGGACTGGACAGGGGGCAAGGCACTGAAGCTTTCTTT.

V and J are TRBV5-4 and TRBJ1-1; 7 bases are a match to TRBD1. The CDR3 consists of 15 residues. CDR1 SGHNT and CDR2 YYREEE come from the germline V gene (reference sequence). V gave up 10 bases and J gave up 4 bases; unmatched junction bases: 16. The CDR3 reads CASYERQGLGTEAFF. The CDR3 DNA reads TGTGCCTCTTATGAACGACAGGGCCTGGGCACTGAAGCTTTCTTT.

This chain links TRBV29-1 with TRBJ2-5; D is possibly TRBD1 (5 bases). V was clipped by 7 bases and J by 2 bases, with 11 bases between them. Germline values: CDR1 SQVTM, CDR2 ANQGSEA. The CDR3 spans 12 residues. CDR3 bases: TGCAGCGGAAAGACAGCACAAGAGACCCAGTACTTC. Its translation is CSGKTAQETQYF.

V and J are TRBV14 and TRBJ2-2; 9 nucleotides match TRBD1. The germline V gene encodes CDR1 SGHDN and CDR2 FVKESK. The CDR3 has 17 amino acids. Trimming cost V 0 bases and J 3 bases; bases outside gene matches: 5. The CDR3 protein is CASSQEQGQGDTGELFF. CDR3 coding DNA: TGTGCCAGCAGCCAAGAGCAGGGACAGGGAGACACCGGGGAGCTGTTTTTT.

J is TRBJ2-1 and V is TRBV6-4, with a tentative D call TRBD1 (5 bases). V was pared by 3 bases and J by 7 bases, with 10 bases between. The CDR3 is 13 amino acids. Per germline, CDR1 MRHNA and CDR2 SNTAGT. The CDR3 loop reads CASSEQARNEQFF. CDR3 bases: TGTGCCAGCAGTGAACAGGCAAGGAATGAGCAGTTCTTC.

The chain combines TRBV10-3 with TRBJ2-1; the match to TRBD2 covers 11 bases. Germline values: CDR1 ENHRY, CDR2 SYGVKD. The length of the CDR3 is 16 residues. V trimming: 6 bases; J trimming: 8 bases; junction bases outside the gene matches: 12. DNA for the CDR3: TGTGCCATCAGCCGCGGACTAGCGGGTCAGGGGGATGAGCAGTTCTTC. Residues: CAISRGLAGQGDEQFF.